Below, 18 T cell receptor beta chains from the same sample are listed, as sequenced in a study of blood T cell repertoires in COVID-19. Using immunoSEQ multiplex PCR, the repertoire was profiled, and TCRdb retains in-frame clones only, with some absent. The sample contains approximately 270,000 clones, roughly nine tenths of which appear only once. Sample: peripheral blood. The receptors shown here come from a man aged 45-65 years with acute or convalescent COVID-19.

J is TRBJ1-5 and V is TRBV6-6, with TRBD1 matching 8 bases. This CDR3 region has 16 residues. V dropped 0 bases and J dropped 6; count of bases not matched to a gene: 7. CDR1 and CDR2 from the germline V gene are MNHNY and SVGAGI (reference sequence). DNA for the CDR3: TGTGCCAGCAGTTACTCGAGCCAGGGGGCAGGTCAGCCCCAGCATTTT. It is translated as CASSYSSQGAGQPQHF.

The chain recombines TRBV6-5 with TRBJ1-1, with 8 bases fitting TRBD1. J was trimmed by 1 base and V by 7 bases; bases with no gene match: 5. CDR3 length equals 14 residues. CDR1 MNHEY and CDR2 SVGAGI come from the germline V gene. CDR3 DNA: TGTGCCAGCACCGGACAGGGCCCGAACACTGAAGCTTTCTTT. It encodes CASTGQGPNTEAFF.

The rearrangement links TRBV19 to TRBJ2-3; 10 bases map to TRBD1. V dropped 5 bases and J dropped 8; count of bases not matched to a gene: 7. Germline assignment: CDR1 LNHDA and CDR2 SQIVND (reference sequence). The CDR3 runs 14 residues. CDR3 residues: CASSLRQGAGTQYF. The CDR3 region has the DNA TGTGCCAGTAGTCTCAGACAGGGGGCCGGTACGCAGTATTTT.

The chain joins TRBV9 to TRBJ2-7, with D possibly being TRBD1 (6 bases). The germline V gene has CDR1 SGDLS and CDR2 YYNGEE. The V and J ends lost 1 base and 0 bases respectively, with 14 bases between them. This CDR3 contains 16 residues. The CDR3, as DNA: TGTGCCAGCAGCGTACAGGCTGGGGGACACTCCTACGAGCAGTACTTC. Its protein is CASSVQAGGHSYEQYF.

This chain uses TRBV20-1 with TRBJ2-3; D perhaps matches TRBD2 (6 bases). V lost 3 bases and J lost 0, with 13 bases in between. Per the germline V gene, CDR1 is DFQATT and CDR2 is SNEGSKA (reference sequence). CDR3 length: 15 amino acids. CDR3 sequence reads: CSASIQRVSTDTQYF. For the CDR3, the DNA is TGCAGTGCTAGTATCCAGCGGGTGAGCACAGATACGCAGTATTTT.

The CDR3 reads CATSRRGGAEDTQYF. Here the CDR3 DNA reads TGTGCCACCAGCAGACGCGGGGGGGCCGAAGATACGCAGTATTTT. V and J are TRBV15 and TRBJ2-3; 9 bases align to TRBD2. Germline V CDR1 and CDR2: LNHNV, YYDKDF (reference sequence). The CDR3 is 15 residues long. V was clipped by 2 bases and J by 5 bases; unmatched bases: 5.

The V call is TRBV2, the J call TRBJ2-5, with 9 bases fitting TRBD1. This CDR3 has 14 amino acids. Per germline, CDR1 SNHLY and CDR2 FYNNEI. With V trimmed by 3 bases and J by 3 bases, 2 bases remained unmatched. The CDR3 DNA reads as TGTGCCAGCAGTGATACAGGGGGCAAAGAGACCCAGTACTTC. This translates into CASSDTGGKETQYF.

The rearrangement joins TRBV6-5 to TRBJ1-2; the D is unclear. CDR1 is MNHEY and CDR2 is SVGAGI in the germline V gene. This CDR3 has 15 residues. V was cut by 6 bases and J by 1 base, with 15 bases left in between. The CDR3 loop is CASRPRVGSNYGYTF. The DNA of the CDR3 is TGTGCCAGCAGGCCAAGGGTGGGGAGTAACTATGGCTACACCTTC.

CDR3 coding DNA: TGTGCCAGCAGTAGGACATTAGGGAACATTCAGTACTTC. Translating gives CASSRTLGNIQYF. The chain combines TRBV2 with TRBJ2-4, with D perhaps matching TRBD1 (5 bases). V dropped 5 bases and J dropped 7 bases, with 12 bases sitting between them. The CDR3 spans 13 residues. Per the germline V gene, CDR1 is SNHLY and CDR2 is FYNNEI.

Only a few counts were recorded for this clone. This chain uses TRBV27 with TRBJ1-5; perhaps TRBD1 as D (5 bases). Trimming stripped 7 bases from V and 2 bases from J, with 18 bases between. Germline loops: CDR1 MNHEY, CDR2 SMNVEV (reference sequence). The CDR3 has 16 residues. CDR3 loop: CASTDGTPPGNQPQHF. DNA of the CDR3: TGTGCCAGCACCGACGGGACTCCGCCGGGCAATCAGCCCCAGCATTTT.

The CDR3 sequence: CASSSGQFAEAFF. CDR3 coding DNA: TGTGCCAGCAGCTCGGGACAGTTCGCTGAAGCTTTCTTT. The chain joins TRBV7-3 to TRBJ1-1, with 7 bases fitting TRBD1. The CDR3 spans 13 residues. Germline V gene data show CDR1 as SGHTA and CDR2 as FQGTGA. V trimming: 4 bases; J trimming: 6 bases; junction bases outside the gene matches: 5.

The chain has TRBV11-3 and TRBJ2-1; D perhaps matches TRBD1 (5 bases). V was trimmed by 5 bases and J by 5 bases, leaving 13 bases between them. The CDR3 runs 14 residues. Looked up from germline, CDR1 is SGHNT and CDR2 is YENEEA. CDR3 region: CASSPMGLNNEQFF. CDR3 in DNA: TGTGCCAGCAGCCCCATGGGGCTGAACAATGAGCAGTTCTTC.

This chain links TRBV15 with TRBJ2-5, with TRBD2 as a possible D gene (6 bases). Looked up from germline, CDR1 is LNHNV and CDR2 is YYDKDF (reference sequence). V shed 4 bases and J shed 3 bases, with 6 bases lying between them. This CDR3 region has 12 residues. DNA of the CDR3: TGTGCCACCAGCACTAGCGAAGAGACCCAGTACTTC. Its protein is CATSTSEETQYF.

The chain joins TRBV10-1 to TRBJ1-5; no definite D call. CDR3 length: 13 residues. With 3 bases removed from V and 1 base from J, the gap between germline ends came to 4 bases. Germline V gene lookup returns CDR1 WNHNN and CDR2 SYGVQD (reference sequence). The CDR3, as DNA: TGCGCCAGCAGTGAACAGAGCAATCAGCCCCAGCATTTT. Its translation is CASSEQSNQPQHF.

This chain uses TRBV27 with TRBJ2-7, with D possibly being TRBD1 (6 bases). Per the germline V gene, CDR1 is MNHEY and CDR2 is SMNVEV (reference sequence). Trimming removed 6 bases at V and 7 bases at J, with 16 bases between. The CDR3 has 13 residues. The CDR3 spells CASRYLQGGEQYF. DNA of the CDR3: TGTGCCAGCAGGTACCTACAGGGTGGTGAGCAGTACTTC.

The chain uses TRBV14 and TRBJ2-2, with a tentative D call TRBD1 (6 bases). The CDR3 extends over 16 amino acids. V was clipped by 1 base and J by 4 bases, with 13 bases between them. The germline V gene has CDR1 SGHDN and CDR2 FVKESK. The CDR3 is CASSQAGRGGTGELFF. DNA of the CDR3: TGTGCCAGCAGCCAAGCCGGCCGAGGGGGCACCGGGGAGCTGTTTTTT.

The rearrangement joins TRBV2 to TRBJ2-5, with 7 bases matching TRBD1. The CDR3 extends over 14 amino acids. With 1 base clipped from V and 5 bases from J, the junction kept 4 bases outside the gene matches. The germline V gene encodes CDR1 SNHLY and CDR2 FYNNEI. For the CDR3, the DNA is TGTGCCAGCAGTGAAGTCAGGGGGTCGGAGACCCAGTACTTC. Translating gives CASSEVRGSETQYF.

CDR3 in amino acids: CASYSNKGAGHEQFF. In DNA form, the CDR3 reads TGTGCCAGCTACTCCAATAAGGGAGCGGGCCATGAGCAGTTCTTC. This rearrangement joins TRBV5-4 to TRBJ2-1; D perhaps matches TRBD2 (6 bases). The length of the CDR3 is 15 residues. V was pared by 7 bases and J by 8 bases, with 22 bases between. Germline V gene sequence: CDR1 SGHNT, CDR2 YYREEE (reference sequence). Full variable domain (outside the CDR3, taken from reference TRBV5-4 and TRBJ2-1): ETGVTQSPTHLIKTRGQQVTLRCSSQSGHNTVSWYQQALGQGPQFIFQYYREEENGRGNFPPRFSGLQFPNYSSELNVNALELDDSALYLCASYSNKGAGHEQFFGPGTRLTVL.